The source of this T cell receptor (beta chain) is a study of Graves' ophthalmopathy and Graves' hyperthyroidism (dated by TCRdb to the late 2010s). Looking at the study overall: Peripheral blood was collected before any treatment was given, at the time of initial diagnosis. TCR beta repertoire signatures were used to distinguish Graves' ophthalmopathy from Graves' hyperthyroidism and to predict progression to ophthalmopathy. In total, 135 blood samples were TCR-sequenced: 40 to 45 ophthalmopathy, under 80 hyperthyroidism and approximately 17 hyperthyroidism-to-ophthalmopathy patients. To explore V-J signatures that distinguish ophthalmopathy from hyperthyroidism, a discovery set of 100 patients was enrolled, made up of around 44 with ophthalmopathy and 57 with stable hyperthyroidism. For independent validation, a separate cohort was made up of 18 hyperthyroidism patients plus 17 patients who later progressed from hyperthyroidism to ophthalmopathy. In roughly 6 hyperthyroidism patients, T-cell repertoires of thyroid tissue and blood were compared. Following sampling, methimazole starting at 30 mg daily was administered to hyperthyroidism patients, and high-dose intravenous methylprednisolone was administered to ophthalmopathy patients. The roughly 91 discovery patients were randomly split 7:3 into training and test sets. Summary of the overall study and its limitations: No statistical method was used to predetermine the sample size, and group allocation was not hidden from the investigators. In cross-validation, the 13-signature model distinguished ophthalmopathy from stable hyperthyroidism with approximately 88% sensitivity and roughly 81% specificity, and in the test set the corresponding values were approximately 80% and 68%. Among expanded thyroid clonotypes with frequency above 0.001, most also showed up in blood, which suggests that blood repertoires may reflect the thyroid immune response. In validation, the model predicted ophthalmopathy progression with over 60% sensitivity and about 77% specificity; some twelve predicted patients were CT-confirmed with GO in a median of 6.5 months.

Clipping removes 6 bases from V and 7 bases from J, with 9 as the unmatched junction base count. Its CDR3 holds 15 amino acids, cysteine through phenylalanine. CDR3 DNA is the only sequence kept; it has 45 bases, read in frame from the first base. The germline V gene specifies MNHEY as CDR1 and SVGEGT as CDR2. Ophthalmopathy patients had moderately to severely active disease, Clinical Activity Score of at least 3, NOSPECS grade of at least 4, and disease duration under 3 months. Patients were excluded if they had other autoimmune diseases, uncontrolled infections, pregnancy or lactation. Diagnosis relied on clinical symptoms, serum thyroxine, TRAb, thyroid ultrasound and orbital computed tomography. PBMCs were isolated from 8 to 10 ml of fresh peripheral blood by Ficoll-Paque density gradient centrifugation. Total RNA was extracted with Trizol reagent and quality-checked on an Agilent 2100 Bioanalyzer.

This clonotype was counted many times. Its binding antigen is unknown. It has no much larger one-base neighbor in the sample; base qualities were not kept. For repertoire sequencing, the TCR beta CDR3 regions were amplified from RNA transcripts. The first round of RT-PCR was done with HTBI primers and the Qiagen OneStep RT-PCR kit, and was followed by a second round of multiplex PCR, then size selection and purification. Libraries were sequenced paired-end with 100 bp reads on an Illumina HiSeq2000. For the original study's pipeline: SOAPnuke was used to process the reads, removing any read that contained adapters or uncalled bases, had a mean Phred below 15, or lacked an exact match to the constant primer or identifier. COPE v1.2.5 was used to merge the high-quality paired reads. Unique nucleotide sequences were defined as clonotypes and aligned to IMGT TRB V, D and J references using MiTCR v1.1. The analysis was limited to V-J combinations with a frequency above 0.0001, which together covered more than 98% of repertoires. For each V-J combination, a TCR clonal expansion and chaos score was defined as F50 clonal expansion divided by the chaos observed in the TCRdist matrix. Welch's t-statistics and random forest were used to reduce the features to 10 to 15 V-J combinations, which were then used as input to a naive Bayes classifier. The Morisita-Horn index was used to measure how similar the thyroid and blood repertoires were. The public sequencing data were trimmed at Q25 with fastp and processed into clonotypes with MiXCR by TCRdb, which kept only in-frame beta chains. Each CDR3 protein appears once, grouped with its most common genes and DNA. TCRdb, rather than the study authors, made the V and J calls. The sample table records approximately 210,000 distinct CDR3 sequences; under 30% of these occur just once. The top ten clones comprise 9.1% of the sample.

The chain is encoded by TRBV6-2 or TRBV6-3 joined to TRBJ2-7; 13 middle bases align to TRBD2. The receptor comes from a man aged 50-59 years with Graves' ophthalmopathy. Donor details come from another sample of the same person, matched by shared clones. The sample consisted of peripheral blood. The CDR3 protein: CASSRGLAGVSEQYF. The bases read TGTGCCAGCAGCCGCGGACTAGCGGGAGTGAGTGAGCAGTACTTC.